The source of this T cell receptor beta chain is a study of blood T cell repertoires in COVID-19. Overall study context: Samples came from the United States, Italy and Spain, spanning acute and convalescent COVID-19. The cDNA or gDNA used as material had been derived from T cells, B-cell-depleted T cells, or PBMCs.

CDR3 length equals 15 residues. CDR1 SGHNT and CDR2 YENEEA come from the germline V gene. V lost 3 bases and J lost 5; bases outside the gene matches: 4. Measured with immunoSEQ multiplex PCR; TCRdb has only the in-frame clones, and not every one. Among 210,000 or so clones listed, 89% were seen once. Sequencing was carried out using peripheral blood. The receptor comes from a man in his forties with acute or convalescent COVID-19. The chain combines TRBV11-3 with TRBJ2-3; TRBD1 matches 11 bases. The CDR3 DNA is TGTGCCAGCAGCTTGGACAGGGGGCTGGGAGATACGCAGTATTTT. Its protein product is CASSLDRGLGDTQYF. The entire variable domain, with the rest obtained from reference TRBV11-3 and TRBJ2-3, is as follows: EAGVVQSPRYKIIEKKQPVAFWCNPISGHNTLYWYLQNLGQGPELLIRYENEEAVDDSQLPKDRFSAERLKGVDSTLKIQPAELGDSAVYLCASSLDRGLGDTQYFGPGTRLTVL.